The rows below give T cell receptor beta chains drawn from one sample of a study of control samples from healthy donors and cancer patients. Repertoires were generated with immunoSEQ multiplex PCR, while TCRdb's copy carries only in-frame clones and drops some. The data hold 210,000 or so clones, with roughly nine tenths observed a single time. The sequenced material came from blood. The origin of the receptors is a young man in good health. Each CDR3 is given with its conserved first and last residue. A D gene is named only where the DNA matches it firmly. For some rows the clone size is stated as once, few or many, or as a class when expanded; others skip it.

clone size: NA
J gene: TRBJ1-1
D gene: NA
V gene: TRBV12-3/TRBV12-4
CDR3 DNA: TGTGCCAGCAGCCTACATTGGAACACTGAAGCTTTCTTT
CDR3 protein: CASSLHWNTEAFF

clone size: NA
J gene: TRBJ1-2
D gene: NA
V gene: TRBV24-1
CDR3 DNA: TGTGCCACCAGTAGGGGGACCAACTATGGCTACACCTTC
CDR3 protein: CATSRGTNYGYTF

clone size: NA
J gene: TRBJ2-1
D gene: TRBD2
V gene: TRBV27
CDR3 DNA: TGTGCCAGCAGTCCCCAAGCCGGGACTAGCGGCTACAATGAGCAGTTCTTC
CDR3 protein: CASSPQAGTSGYNEQFF

clone size: NA
J gene: TRBJ1-5
D gene: TRBD1
V gene: TRBV27
CDR3 DNA: TGTGCCAGCAGTTCGACAGGGTGGAACAATCAGCCCCAGCATTTT
CDR3 protein: CASSSTGWNNQPQHF

clone size: NA
J gene: TRBJ2-1
D gene: TRBD1
V gene: TRBV4-2
CDR3 DNA: TGTGCCAGCAGCCGAGACCGGGACAGGGTGTCTAGAGAACAGTTCTTC
CDR3 protein: CASSRDRDRVSREQFF

clone size: once
J gene: TRBJ1-1
D gene: NA
V gene: TRBV7-9
CDR3 DNA: TGTGCCAGCAGCTTTACAGCGGCTTTCTTT
CDR3 protein: CASSFTAAFF

clone size: NA
J gene: TRBJ2-7
D gene: TRBD2
V gene: TRBV14
CDR3 DNA: TGTGCCAGCAGCCTTATAGCGGGGGGCCGCCACGAGCAGTACTTC
CDR3 protein: CASSLIAGGRHEQYF

clone size: NA
J gene: TRBJ1-1
D gene: NA
V gene: TRBV5-4
CDR3 DNA: TGTGCCAGCAGCTTAACTATGGGCCTGAACACTGAAGCTTTCTTT
CDR3 protein: CASSLTMGLNTEAFF

clone size: NA
J gene: TRBJ2-7
D gene: NA
V gene: TRBV7-8
CDR3 DNA: TGTGCCAGCAGCTTAGCCCCGGAGGGCGAGCAGTACTTC
CDR3 protein: CASSLAPEGEQYF

clone size: NA
J gene: TRBJ2-1
D gene: TRBD2
V gene: TRBV4-2
CDR3 DNA: TGTGCCAGCAGCCAGAGGGGACTAGCGGGACACAATGAGCAGTTCTTC
CDR3 protein: CASSQRGLAGHNEQFF

clone size: NA
J gene: TRBJ1-6
D gene: NA
V gene: TRBV2
CDR3 DNA: TGTGCCAGCACCCAGACCCGGAATTCACCCCTCCACTTT
CDR3 protein: CASTQTRNSPLHF

clone size: NA
J gene: TRBJ2-3
D gene: NA
V gene: TRBV19
CDR3 DNA: TGTGCCTCCAGGGGGGGGAACACAGATACGCAGTATTTT
CDR3 protein: CASRGGNTDTQYF

clone size: NA
J gene: TRBJ1-5
D gene: NA
V gene: TRBV6-1
CDR3 DNA: TGTGCCAGCAGTGAAAGGGGGAATCAGCCCCAGCATTTT
CDR3 protein: CASSERGNQPQHF

clone size: NA
J gene: TRBJ2-5
D gene: TRBD1
V gene: TRBV2
CDR3 DNA: TGTGCCAGCAAGGGGAGACAGGGGCAGGAGACCCAGTACTTC
CDR3 protein: CASKGRQGQETQYF

clone size: NA
J gene: TRBJ2-1
D gene: NA
V gene: TRBV27
CDR3 DNA: TGTGCCAGCAGTTTATCGAGGGGACCCATCAATGAGCAGTTCTTC
CDR3 protein: CASSLSRGPINEQFF

clone size: NA
J gene: TRBJ2-7
D gene: TRBD1
V gene: TRBV27
CDR3 DNA: TGTGCCAGCAGTTTGTCGGACAGGGACGAGCAGTACTTC
CDR3 protein: CASSLSDRDEQYF

clone size: NA
J gene: TRBJ1-3
D gene: NA
V gene: TRBV6-5
CDR3 DNA: TGTGCCAGCAGTATAGGGGTGACTGGAAACACCATATATTTT
CDR3 protein: CASSIGVTGNTIYF

clone size: few
J gene: TRBJ2-7
D gene: NA
V gene: TRBV5-1
CDR3 DNA: TGCGCCAGCAGCCTGCTAGCGAACTTTAACGAGCAGTACTTC
CDR3 protein: CASSLLANFNEQYF

clone size: NA
J gene: TRBJ2-5
D gene: NA
V gene: TRBV6-1
CDR3 DNA: TGTGCCAGCAGTGAAGCGATCGGGGGACAAGAGACCCAGTACTTC
CDR3 protein: CASSEAIGGQETQYF

clone size: NA
J gene: TRBJ2-7
D gene: TRBD1
V gene: TRBV19
CDR3 DNA: TGTGCCAGTAGTCGGCCGGGACAGTTCTCCTACGAGCAGTACTTC
CDR3 protein: CASSRPGQFSYEQYF

clone size: NA
J gene: TRBJ1-1
D gene: NA
V gene: TRBV3-1/TRBV3-2
CDR3 DNA: TGTGCCAGCAGTGCCGTGGACAACACTGAAGCTTTCTTT
CDR3 protein: CASSAVDNTEAFF

clone size: NA
J gene: TRBJ2-2
D gene: NA
V gene: TRBV2
CDR3 DNA: TGTGCCACCGAGAGGGGTTTGAACACCGGGGAGCTGTTTTTT
CDR3 protein: CATERGLNTGELFF

clone size: NA
J gene: TRBJ1-3
D gene: NA
V gene: TRBV11-2
CDR3 DNA: TGTGCCAGCAGCCCGGGAACCCAGCCTGGAAACACCATATATTTT
CDR3 protein: CASSPGTQPGNTIYF

clone size: NA
J gene: TRBJ1-6
D gene: NA
V gene: TRBV11-2
CDR3 DNA: TGTGCCAGCAGTCTACCTGGACAGACCCTCTATAATTCACCCCTCCACTTT
CDR3 protein: CASSLPGQTLYNSPLHF

clone size: NA
J gene: TRBJ1-1
D gene: NA
V gene: TRBV19
CDR3 DNA: TGTGCCAGTAGCGCCCCCACTGAAGCTTTCTTT
CDR3 protein: CASSAPTEAFF

clone size: NA
J gene: TRBJ1-1
D gene: TRBD1
V gene: TRBV19
CDR3 DNA: TGTGCCAGTAGAGCTCAGGGGGCCACTGAAGCTTTCTTT
CDR3 protein: CASRAQGATEAFF

clone size: NA
J gene: TRBJ2-3
D gene: TRBD2
V gene: TRBV3-1/TRBV3-2
CDR3 DNA: TGTGCCAGCAGCCAAGATCCCGACCTACTAGCGGGACTCACAGATACGCAGTATTTT
CDR3 protein: CASSQDPDLLAGLTDTQYF

clone size: few
J gene: TRBJ2-3
D gene: NA
V gene: TRBV24-1
CDR3 DNA: TGTGCCACCAGTGATTCGGGAGGGGGCGCCGGCACAGATACGCAGTATTTT
CDR3 protein: CATSDSGGGAGTDTQYF

clone size: NA
J gene: TRBJ2-2
D gene: NA
V gene: TRBV10-3
CDR3 DNA: TGTGCCATCAGTTCCGGGAACTCCCTCAACACCGGGGAGCTGTTTTTT
CDR3 protein: CAISSGNSLNTGELFF

clone size: NA
J gene: TRBJ1-4
D gene: NA
V gene: TRBV4-1
CDR3 DNA: TGCGCCAGCAGCCAGTCCCTCCGTAGGGGGAGTGAAAAACTGTTTTTT
CDR3 protein: CASSQSLRRGSEKLFF

clone size: NA
J gene: TRBJ1-5
D gene: TRBD1
V gene: TRBV5-1
CDR3 DNA: TGCGCCAGCAGCACAGAGGGGGCGCAGGATCAGCCCCAGCATTTT
CDR3 protein: CASSTEGAQDQPQHF

clone size: NA
J gene: TRBJ2-7
D gene: NA
V gene: TRBV5-8
CDR3 DNA: TGTGCCAGCAGCTTGGCTTGGGGGGGCAGTTCCTACGAGCAGTACTTC
CDR3 protein: CASSLAWGGSSYEQYF

clone size: once
J gene: TRBJ1-1
D gene: NA
V gene: TRBV4-1
CDR3 DNA: TGCGCCAGCAGCCAAGATAGGGGGGCGGAAGCTTTCTTT
CDR3 protein: CASSQDRGAEAFF

clone size: NA
J gene: TRBJ2-3
D gene: NA
V gene: TRBV6-5
CDR3 DNA: TGTGCCACAAAGCTCACTTACCCTACGCAGTATTTT
CDR3 protein: CATKLTYPTQYF

clone size: NA
J gene: TRBJ1-4
D gene: TRBD1
V gene: TRBV11-2
CDR3 DNA: TGTGCCAGCAGTACAGGGGATACCGCAACTAATGAAAAACTGTTTTTT
CDR3 protein: CASSTGDTATNEKLFF

clone size: NA
J gene: TRBJ1-5
D gene: NA
V gene: TRBV2
CDR3 DNA: TGTGCCAGCAGTCCACAGGGCGTTGATAGCAATCAGCCCCAGCATTTT
CDR3 protein: CASSPQGVDSNQPQHF

clone size: once
J gene: TRBJ2-3
D gene: NA
V gene: TRBV10-3
CDR3 DNA: TGTGCCATCAGTGTCGACTCGCGGGATACGCAGTATTTT
CDR3 protein: CAISVDSRDTQYF

clone size: NA
J gene: TRBJ2-1
D gene: TRBD2
V gene: TRBV9
CDR3 DNA: TGTGCCAGCAGCGTACGACTAGCGGGGGGGAGCTCCTACAATGAGCAGTTCTTC
CDR3 protein: CASSVRLAGGSSYNEQFF

clone size: NA
J gene: TRBJ1-4
D gene: NA
V gene: TRBV5-4
CDR3 DNA: TGTGCCAGCAGCGAGAAGAGCGGGACTAATGAAAAACTGTTTTTT
CDR3 protein: CASSEKSGTNEKLFF

clone size: NA
J gene: TRBJ2-3
D gene: NA
V gene: TRBV6-2/TRBV6-3
CDR3 DNA: TGTGCCAGCAGTTATGGCCAACACACAGATACGCAGTATTTT
CDR3 protein: CASSYGQHTDTQYF

clone size: NA
J gene: TRBJ1-2
D gene: TRBD1
V gene: TRBV19
CDR3 DNA: TGTGCCAGTAGTGCCGACAGGGGGTTTGAAAGCTATGGCTACACCTTC
CDR3 protein: CASSADRGFESYGYTF

clone size: NA
J gene: TRBJ1-1
D gene: NA
V gene: TRBV7-9
CDR3 DNA: TGTGCCAGCAGCTTAGCAGGGACTCCCCCCACTGAAGCTTTCTTT
CDR3 protein: CASSLAGTPPTEAFF

clone size: NA
J gene: TRBJ1-2
D gene: NA
V gene: TRBV24-1
CDR3 DNA: TGTGCCACCAGTGATAACAGGGATGGCTACACCTTC
CDR3 protein: CATSDNRDGYTF

clone size: NA
J gene: TRBJ1-6
D gene: NA
V gene: TRBV21-1
CDR3 DNA: TGTGCCAGCACCACCGGGGAGGATTCACCCCTCCACTTT
CDR3 protein: CASTTGEDSPLHF

clone size: NA
J gene: TRBJ1-2
D gene: TRBD1
V gene: TRBV25-1
CDR3 DNA: TGTGCCAGCAGTGAACCCGGACAGGGTATTCATGGCTACACCTTC
CDR3 protein: CASSEPGQGIHGYTF

clone size: NA
J gene: TRBJ2-7
D gene: NA
V gene: TRBV3-1/TRBV3-2
CDR3 DNA: TGTGCCAGCAGCTTTAGACAGGCCCCCTCCTACGAGCAGTACTTC
CDR3 protein: CASSFRQAPSYEQYF

clone size: NA
J gene: TRBJ1-6
D gene: TRBD1
V gene: TRBV6-6
CDR3 DNA: TGTGCCAGTTGGAGGGACAGGGGCAATTCACCCCTCCACTTT
CDR3 protein: CASWRDRGNSPLHF

clone size: NA
J gene: TRBJ1-2
D gene: TRBD1
V gene: TRBV5-4
CDR3 DNA: TGTGCCAGCAGCTTTGGACAGGGACTCCGTGGCTACACCTTC
CDR3 protein: CASSFGQGLRGYTF

clone size: NA
J gene: TRBJ1-2
D gene: TRBD1
V gene: TRBV4-1
CDR3 DNA: TGCGCCAGCAGCCTTCAGACAGGGGGCGGGTATGGCTACACCTTC
CDR3 protein: CASSLQTGGGYGYTF